The 31 T cell receptor beta chains listed next were all sequenced from one sample in a study of shared clonotypes between healthy human individuals. Naive CD8 cells lacked CD45RO and underwent positive selection for CCR7, leaving out terminally differentiated effector memory CD45RA+ cells. Profiling relied on immunoSEQ multiplex PCR, and the TCRdb table lists in-frame clones only, not all of them. Of around 1.9 million clones in the sample, approximately 94% were seen once. What was sequenced was naive CD8+ T cells from PBMCs. Source of these receptors: a man between 18 and 29 years old in good health. Some clones in this sample may be carry-over from other donors' samples.

The chain has TRBV27 and TRBJ2-3, with D perhaps matching TRBD1 (5 bases). CDR1 MNHEY and CDR2 SMNVEV come from the germline V gene (reference sequence). The CDR3 is 16 amino acids. Trimming left V 2 bases short and J 4 bases short, with 16 bases between. The CDR3 coding sequence is TGTGCCAGCAGTTTAAGGGGTGCGGTTGGCGCAGATACGCAGTATTTT. Its translation: CASSLRGAVGADTQYF.

The rearrangement uses TRBV25-1 and TRBJ2-7, with D unclear. Germline CDR1 reads MGHDK; CDR2 reads SYGVNS. This CDR3 region has 14 residues. Trimming took 3 bases from V and 2 from J, leaving 11 bases between them. This CDR3 reads CASSEYLNTYEQYF. CDR3 coding DNA: TGTGCCAGCAGTGAGTATCTGAATACCTACGAGCAGTACTTC.

The chain combines TRBV14 with TRBJ1-2; 8 nucleotides align to TRBD1. Germline lookup yields CDR1 SGHDN and CDR2 FVKESK. CDR3 size: 15 residues. The V and J ends lost 4 bases and 4 bases, in that order; junction bases with no gene match: 8. The DNA for the CDR3 is TGTGCCAGCAGCCCAAACAGGGGGGGTAGCTATGGCTACACCTTC. It yields the protein CASSPNRGGSYGYTF.

The rearrangement joins TRBV14 to TRBJ2-7, with 7 bases fitting TRBD2. CDR1 is SGHDN and CDR2 is FVKESK in the germline V gene. The V segment lost 4 bases and the J segment 6 bases; nucleotides outside the gene matches: 6. The CDR3 totals 13 residues. The CDR3 loop is CASSPTPGGEQYF. The DNA for the CDR3 is TGTGCCAGCAGCCCTACCCCGGGGGGCGAGCAGTACTTC.

The genes are TRBV6-5 and TRBJ1-1; TRBD1 agrees at 10 bases. Germline V gene lookup returns CDR1 MNHEY and CDR2 SVGAGI. This CDR3 has 14 amino acids. V gave up 5 bases and J gave up 5 bases; unmatched junction bases: 5. The CDR3 DNA is TGTGCCAGCAGTAGACAGGGGGCAAGGACTGAAGCTTTCTTT. It specifies CASSRQGARTEAFF.

This clone occurred once. The rearrangement joins TRBV27 to TRBJ2-5; no clear D gene. Germline assignment: CDR1 MNHEY and CDR2 SMNVEV (reference sequence). This CDR3 has 16 residues. The V end lost 3 bases, the J end lost 5 bases, and 19 bases lay between the germline ends. The CDR3, as DNA: TGTGCCAGCAGTTTTGGTTCTCAGCCCACGGTGGAGACCCAGTACTTC. Translation: CASSFGSQPTVETQYF.

This chain links TRBV6-5 with TRBJ2-7; possibly TRBD1 or TRBD2 for D (5 bases each). This CDR3 is 14 amino acids long. Germline V lookup: CDR1 MNHEY, CDR2 SVGAGI. V lost 5 bases, J lost 2 bases, and 13 bases lay in between. For the CDR3, the DNA is TGTGCCAGCAGTATACGGGACGGACCCTACGAGCAGTACTTC. Its protein product is CASSIRDGPYEQYF.

In the case of this clone: Other nucleotide sequences in the sample specify the same CDR3. The chain carries TRBV6-5 and TRBJ2-7, with 10 bases lining up with TRBD2. V lost 6 bases to trimming and J lost 2 bases; unmatched junction nucleotides: 7. The CDR3 consists of 15 residues. Germline-derived CDR1 and CDR2 are MNHEY and SVGAGI. The CDR3 region is CASSPLAGGTYEQYF. DNA for the CDR3: TGTGCCAGCAGCCCTTTAGCGGGAGGAACCTACGAGCAGTACTTC.

In its sample, this clone was seen a few times. The chain recombines TRBV28 with TRBJ1-5, with a weak D call TRBD1 (5 bases). Germline V lookup: CDR1 MDHEN, CDR2 SYDVKM. V lost 11 bases, J lost 1 base, and 12 bases lay in between. The CDR3 length is 13 residues. The CDR3 reads CASGGTSNQPQHF. The CDR3 DNA sequence: TGTGCCTCTGGGGGAACCAGCAATCAGCCCCAGCATTTT.

A few counts support this clone. V gene TRBV19 combines with J gene TRBJ2-1; D is unresolved. CDR3 length equals 13 residues. CDR1 and CDR2 from the germline V gene are LNHDA and SQIVND (reference sequence). V was clipped by 3 bases and J by 5 bases, with 8 bases between them. CDR3 amino acids: CASSIWHNNEQFF. The CDR3 nucleotides are TGTGCCAGTAGTATCTGGCACAACAATGAGCAGTTCTTC.

V usage is TRBV6-5 and J usage is TRBJ2-7, with D uncertain. The CDR3 spans 10 residues. V was trimmed by 11 bases and J by 6 bases, leaving 11 bases between them. Germline-derived CDR1 and CDR2 are MNHEY and SVGAGI. CDR3 DNA: TGTGCCCCTATTTTCCGCGAGCAGTACTTC. Its translation is CAPIFREQYF.

The chain has TRBV2 and TRBJ2-7, with 15 bases aligning to TRBD2. The CDR3 contains 17 residues. V was pared by 7 bases and J by 5 bases, with 12 bases of the junction left unmatched. The germline V gene has CDR1 SNHLY and CDR2 FYNNEI. Here the CDR3 reads CASTLGLAGGSVDEQYF. In nucleotides, the CDR3 is TGTGCCAGCACCCTAGGACTAGCGGGAGGGTCGGTGGACGAGCAGTACTTC.

V and J are TRBV27 and TRBJ2-7; 8 bases line up with TRBD1. The J segment lost 2 bases and the V segment lost 6 bases, leaving 6 bases of the junction unmatched. This CDR3 region has 14 residues. CDR1 MNHEY and CDR2 SMNVEV come from the germline V gene (reference sequence). CDR3 sequence (DNA): TGTGCCAGCAGGGAGGTCAGGGGGCCCTACGAGCAGTACTTC. Translating gives CASREVRGPYEQYF.

This clone was counted a single time. The V and J genes are TRBV28 and TRBJ2-7; either TRBD1 or TRBD2 may supply D (5 bases each). V lost 5 bases, J lost 5 bases, and 16 bases lay in between. Germline CDR1 reads MDHEN; CDR2 reads SYDVKM. There are 14 residues in the CDR3. In DNA form, the CDR3 reads TGTGCCAGCAGTCCCCGTGGGGGAAAGCACGAGCAGTACTTC. Translated: CASSPRGGKHEQYF.

The J gene is TRBJ2-3, the V gene TRBV28; D may match TRBD1 or TRBD2 (6 bases each). The CDR3 is made up of 15 amino acids. Germline V gene sequence: CDR1 MDHEN, CDR2 SYDVKM. V dropped 4 bases and J dropped 5 bases, with 16 bases sitting between them. The CDR3, as DNA: TGTGCCAGCAGTTGGGTAGGGGGGCGAGGAGATACGCAGTATTTT. Amino acid sequence: CASSWVGGRGDTQYF. The variable domain in full, with the rest retrieved from reference TRBV28 and TRBJ2-3, is DVKVTQSSRYLVKRTGEKVFLECVQDMDHENMFWYRQDPGLGLRLIYFSYDVKMKEKGDIPEGYSVSREKKERFSLILESASTNQTSMYLCASSWVGGRGDTQYFGPGTRLTVL.

This rearrangement joins TRBV7-9 to TRBJ2-5, with 7 bases lining up with TRBD1. This CDR3 has 17 amino acids. The germline gives CDR1 SEHNR, CDR2 FQNEAQ (reference sequence). The ends lost 5 bases at V and 0 bases at J; junction bases unmatched: 12. The DNA for the CDR3 is TGTGCCAGCAGCGGCACGTGGGACAGTAACAACCAAGAGACCCAGTACTTC. It is translated as CASSGTWDSNNQETQYF.

The chain has TRBV7-6 and TRBJ2-2; 8 bases map to TRBD2. This CDR3 is 17 amino acids long. Trimming cost V 2 bases and J 5 bases; bases outside gene matches: 10. Per germline, CDR1 SGHVS and CDR2 FNYEAQ. The CDR3 region is CASSLFVAGGRTGELFF. CDR3 nucleotides: TGTGCCAGCAGCTTATTTGTGGCGGGAGGACGGACCGGGGAGCTGTTTTTT.

V gene TRBV6-1 combines with J gene TRBJ1-1, with D unresolved. V gave up 4 bases and J gave up 1 base, with 10 bases separating them. The CDR3 spans 14 residues. From germline, CDR1 is MNHNS and CDR2 SASEGT. This chain's CDR3 is CASSGRAENTEAFF. CDR3 DNA: TGTGCCAGCAGTGGACGGGCAGAGAACACTGAAGCTTTCTTT.

V usage is TRBV25-1 and J usage is TRBJ2-2, with a possible D match to TRBD2 (5 bases). This CDR3 comprises 14 residues. The ends were cut back, 0 bases at V and 6 bases at J, with 8 bases in the middle. Looked up from germline, CDR1 is MGHDK and CDR2 is SYGVNS. The CDR3 DNA is TGTGCCAGCAGTGAATACGGGGTCGCCGGGGAGCTGTTTTTT. Encoded protein: CASSEYGVAGELFF.

With respect to this clone: Other nucleotide sequences in the sample specify the same CDR3. The rearrangement links TRBV27 to TRBJ2-7; 7 bases map to TRBD2. V shed 5 bases, J shed 2 bases, and the junction held 6 bases outside the gene matches. The CDR3 consists of 14 residues. CDR1 MNHEY and CDR2 SMNVEV come from the germline V gene (reference sequence). This chain's CDR3 is CASSLLGGTYEQYF. Here the CDR3 DNA reads TGTGCCAGCAGTCTTCTCGGGGGGACCTACGAGCAGTACTTC.

This clone has a single count. This chain joins TRBV4-1 and TRBJ2-3, with 13 bases identical to TRBD2. Germline CDR1 reads MGHRA; CDR2 reads YSYEKL. Trimming took 4 bases from V and 1 from J; bases not matched to a gene: 8. The CDR3 is made up of 18 amino acids. The CDR3 spells CASSPPRTSGSRTDTQYF. The CDR3 DNA reads TGCGCCAGCAGCCCGCCAAGGACTAGCGGGAGCCGCACAGATACGCAGTATTTT.

This chain uses TRBV29-1 with TRBJ2-1; D possibly corresponds to TRBD2 (5 bases). The CDR3 has 14 amino acids. V was trimmed by 3 bases and J by 0 bases, leaving 9 bases between them. Germline lookup yields CDR1 SQVTM and CDR2 ANQGSEA. Here the CDR3 DNA reads TGCAGCGTTGATGAGCGGAGCTCCTACAATGAGCAGTTCTTC. Amino acids: CSVDERSSYNEQFF.

This chain joins TRBV21-1 and TRBJ2-7; the D call of TRBD2 is as the table states it, not checked on the DNA. TRBV21-1 is a documented pseudogene. The CDR3 is 17 amino acids. The CDR3 nucleotides read TGTGCCAGCAGCATATCGGGACTACTCGGGGTCCTCTACGAGCAGTACTTC. Encoded protein: CASSISGLLGVLYEQYF.

In its sample, this clone was seen once. As DNA, the CDR3 is TGTGCCACCAGCAGAGATCCGGAGGAGGAGCATGGACTAGCTCAGAACACCGGGGAGCTGTTTTTT. As protein: CATSRDPEEEHGLAQNTGELFF. The chain recombines TRBV15 with TRBJ2-2, with 8 bases identical to TRBD2. This CDR3 region has 22 residues. Trimming removed 0 bases from V and 1 base from J; junction bases left unmatched: 19. Germline CDR1 LNHNV, CDR2 YYDKDF (reference sequence).

The chain is built from TRBV6-5 and TRBJ2-1; tentative D call: TRBD2 (5 bases). Per the germline V gene, CDR1 is MNHEY and CDR2 is SVGAGI. This CDR3 is 14 amino acids long. V was cut by 2 bases and J by 8 bases, with 13 bases left in between. CDR3 in amino acids: CASSYLVGSDEQFF. The CDR3 bases are TGTGCCAGCAGTTACCTCGTGGGGAGCGATGAGCAGTTCTTC.

This chain uses TRBV10-3 with TRBJ1-1, with 8 bases matching TRBD1. The CDR3 is made up of 12 amino acids. The J segment lost 3 bases and the V segment lost 10 bases, leaving 4 bases of the junction unmatched. The germline V gene has CDR1 ENHRY and CDR2 SYGVKD. The CDR3 here is CATSDRDTEAFF. CDR3 DNA: TGTGCCACTTCGGACAGGGACACTGAAGCTTTCTTT.

J is TRBJ2-7 and V is TRBV2; a possible D gene is TRBD1 (5 bases). The V end was cut by 10 bases, the J end by 4 bases, with 14 bases between. The CDR3 sequence is 12 residues long. From germline, CDR1 is SNHLY and CDR2 FYNNEI. For the CDR3, the DNA is TGTGCCACCTCAGGAAACAGGTACGAGCAGTACTTC. Translated: CATSGNRYEQYF.

About this clone itself: This CDR3 is also generated by other DNA sequences in the sample. This chain uses TRBV11-2 with TRBJ2-4; no definite D call. Germline-derived CDR1 and CDR2 are SGHAT and FQNNGV. Trimming removed 1 base from V and 0 bases from J, with 7 bases in between. CDR3 size: 15 residues. The CDR3: CASSLGVLAKNIQYF. The CDR3 bases are TGTGCCAGCAGCTTAGGGGTTTTAGCCAAAAACATTCAGTACTTC.

V gene TRBV29-1 combines with J gene TRBJ2-7; unclear D gene. Germline-derived CDR1 and CDR2 are SQVTM and ANQGSEA. The CDR3 covers 13 residues. V lost 4 bases and J lost 4, with 14 bases in between. The CDR3 DNA reads TGCAGCGTTGCCGGCAGAGAGACTTACGAGCAGTACTTC. Its translation: CSVAGRETYEQYF.

CDR3 DNA sequence: TGTGCCAGCAGTTACTCGGGGGGAAAAACTGAAGCTTTCTTT. The encoded protein is CASSYSGGKTEAFF. V and J are TRBV6-5 and TRBJ1-1, with a tentative D call TRBD1 (5 bases). The CDR3 extends over 14 amino acids. V was trimmed by 0 bases and J by 5 bases, leaving 10 bases between them. The germline gives CDR1 MNHEY, CDR2 SVGAGI.

Comments on this clone: Other DNA sequences in the sample encode the same CDR3. The chain joins TRBV19 to TRBJ2-7; D is possibly TRBD1 (6 bases). The CDR3 contains 16 residues. V shed 1 base and J shed 0 bases, with 13 bases lying between them. Germline CDR1 LNHDA, CDR2 SQIVND (reference sequence). DNA of the CDR3: TGTGCCAGTAGTATAGGTGGGGGCCGAAGCTCCTACGAGCAGTACTTC. Amino acid sequence: CASSIGGGRSSYEQYF. The full variable domain, its missing parts supplied by reference TRBV19 and TRBJ2-7, is DGGITQSPKYLFRKEGQNVTLSCEQNLNHDAMYWYRQDPGQGLRLIYYSQIVNDFQKGDIAEGYSVSREKKESFPLTVTSAQKNPTAFYLCASSIGGGRSSYEQYFGPGTRLTVT.